This T cell receptor beta chain was profiled in a study of cytomegalovirus exposure and HLA in healthy donors. The study's findings and limits: The study put 150 or so TCR beta chains on its list as cytomegalovirus-associated.

This clone was seen a handful of times. Antigen specificity is unknown. Healthy individuals who donated bone marrow served as the donors. The donors, nominally healthy at sampling, likely had unrecorded immune exposures. V lost 5 bases, J lost 5 bases, and 4 bases lay in between. This CDR3 region has 11 residues. Germline V gives CDR1 MDHEN, CDR2 SYDVKM. 60 Vbeta and 13 Jbeta primers were used in PCR. In the original workflow: An analysis that came later counted 80 million or so unique TCR beta chains, some 11 million shared. Sequencing used immunoSEQ multiplex PCR; TCRdb keeps in-frame clones, though not all of them. The V and J calls and clone size are taken from that table; D and trimming were inferred from the DNA. In the table there are about 64,000 clones, 60% to 85% of which are singletons.

The receptor's source is a male donor in good health and CMV-seropositive. This sequence joins TRBV28 and TRBJ2-1; no clear D gene. Sequencing was done on a sample of PBMCs. In DNA, the CDR3 is TGTGCCAGCAGTCTTAACAATGAGCAGTTCTTC. The encoded protein is CASSLNNEQFF.